This TCR beta chain was profiled in a study of T cells after yellow fever vaccination (dated by TCRdb to the late 2010s). Context from the whole study: The SMART-Seq v4 Ultra Low Input RNA kit was used to prepare libraries from fractions with low cell numbers. To follow T-cell clones before and after both primary and booster YFV17D yellow fever vaccination, bulk TCR alpha and beta repertoires underwent longitudinal sequencing. Blood was drawn at multiple timepoints before and after primary and secondary immunization, with bulk PBMC replicates and cell subsets isolated. Two healthy male donors made up the cohort, one aged 18 to 29 years and the other aged 30 to 39 years. What the authors observed across the whole study: Compared with the primary T-cell response, the secondary T-cell response was weaker but faster, peaking on day 5 rather than day 15. The study included only a couple of donors, which limits how far the findings can be generalized. After the booster, most of the clones that had expanded following primary vaccination were detected again (around 95% of CD4 and around nine tenths of CD8), which suggests that memory was broadly maintained. FACS-sorted repertoires could contain abundant contaminating clonotypes from the bulk population, so computational filtering was required. A small share of clonotypes was detected in both CD4 and CD8 compartments, with the overlap likely arising from convergent recombination.

This specimen's treatment or condition label, interpreted: live attenuated yellow fever vaccine strain. At each blood-draw timepoint, two biological replicates of bulk PBMCs were collected. PBMCs were isolated from peripheral blood using a standard Ficoll-Paque protocol. TriZol was used to extract RNA from bulk PBMCs, from CD4 and CD8 fractions, and from dextramer-positive and dextramer-negative fractions. TCR cDNA was synthesized by 5'RACE template switching, which introduced a universal primer site and unique molecular identifiers. Priming for cDNA synthesis came from both the TCR alpha and TCR beta constant segments. Library amplification involved two PCR steps, and the second step added sample barcodes and sequencing adapters. Libraries were sequenced on Illumina HiSeq 2500 (2x100 bp) or NovaSeq (2x150 bp). In the paper's pipeline: Reads were demultiplexed and collapsed into UMI consensus sequences with MIGEC, and V(D)J alignment was performed with MiXCR. Vaccine-responding clonotypes were identified with edgeR using replicate PBMC samples, with FDR below 0.01 and a log2 fold change above 5 up to day 15 being required. Each bulk clonotype received a CD4 or CD8 identity based on whether the sequenced CD4 or CD8 repertoire contained that clonotype at higher abundance. TCRdb itself trimmed the public reads at Q25 with fastp, ran MiXCR and retained productive beta chains. Here each entry gathers all rows of one CDR3 protein and keeps the most common genes and DNA. Here the V and J calls rest on TCRdb's processing, not on the authors' analysis. The sample profile shows around 310,000 distinct CDR3 sequences; roughly 8.7% of them were found once. Over 15% of the sample comes from the top ten.

Only a few counts were recorded for this clonotype. Its specific antigen is unknown. Within one base of it there is no much larger clone, and no base qualities were kept. Its CDR3 holds 15 amino acids, cysteine through phenylalanine. The read is trimmed to its CDR3 DNA, 45 bases read in frame from base 1. The V end loses 3 bases and the J end loses 3 bases, and a stretch of 12 bases separates them. The rearranged segments are TRBV12-3 or TRBV12-4 and TRBJ2-1, with TRBD1 perhaps the D gene, on 6 matching bases. The TCR was taken from a man younger than 30 who received the YFV17D yellow fever vaccine. The material sequenced was PBMCs, taken on the day of the first yellow fever vaccination. CDR3 reads: CASSFGAGVYNEQFF. The DNA sequence is given as TGTGCCAGCAGTTTTGGGGCAGGGGTCTACAATGAGCAGTTCTTC.